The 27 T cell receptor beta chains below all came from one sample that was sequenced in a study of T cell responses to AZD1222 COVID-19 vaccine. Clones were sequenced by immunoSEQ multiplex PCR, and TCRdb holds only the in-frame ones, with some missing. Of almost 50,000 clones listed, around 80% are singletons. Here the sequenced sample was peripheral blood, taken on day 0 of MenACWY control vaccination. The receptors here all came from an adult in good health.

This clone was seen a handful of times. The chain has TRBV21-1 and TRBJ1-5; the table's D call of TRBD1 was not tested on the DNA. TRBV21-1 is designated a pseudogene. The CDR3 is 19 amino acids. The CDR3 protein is CASSKALLGTGPSGQPQHF. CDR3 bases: TGTGCCAGCAGCAAAGCGCTCCTAGGGACAGGGCCTTCGGGGCAGCCCCAGCATTTT.

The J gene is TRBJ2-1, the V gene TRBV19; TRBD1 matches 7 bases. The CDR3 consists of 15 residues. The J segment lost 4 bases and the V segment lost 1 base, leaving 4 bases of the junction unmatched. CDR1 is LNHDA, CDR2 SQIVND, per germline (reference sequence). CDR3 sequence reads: CASSIGDRNYNEQFF. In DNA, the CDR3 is TGTGCCAGTAGTATAGGGGACAGAAATTACAATGAGCAGTTCTTC.

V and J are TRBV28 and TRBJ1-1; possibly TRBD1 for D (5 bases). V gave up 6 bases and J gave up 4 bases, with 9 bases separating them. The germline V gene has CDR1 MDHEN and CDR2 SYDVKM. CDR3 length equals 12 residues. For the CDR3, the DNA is TGTGCCAGCAGGGGACTGGGCACTGAAGCTTTCTTT. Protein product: CASRGLGTEAFF.

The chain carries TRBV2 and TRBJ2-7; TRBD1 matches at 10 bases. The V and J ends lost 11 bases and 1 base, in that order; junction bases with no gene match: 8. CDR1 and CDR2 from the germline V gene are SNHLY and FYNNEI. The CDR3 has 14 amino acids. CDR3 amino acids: CAGGGTGVSYEQYF. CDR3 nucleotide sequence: TGTGCCGGAGGGGGGACAGGGGTATCCTACGAGCAGTACTTC.

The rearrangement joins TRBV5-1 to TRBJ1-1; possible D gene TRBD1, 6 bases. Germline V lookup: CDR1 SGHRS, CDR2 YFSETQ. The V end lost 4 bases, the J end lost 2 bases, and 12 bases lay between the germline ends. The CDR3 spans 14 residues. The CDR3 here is CASSATTGNTEAFF. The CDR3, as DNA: TGCGCCAGCAGCGCCACGACAGGTAACACTGAAGCTTTCTTT.

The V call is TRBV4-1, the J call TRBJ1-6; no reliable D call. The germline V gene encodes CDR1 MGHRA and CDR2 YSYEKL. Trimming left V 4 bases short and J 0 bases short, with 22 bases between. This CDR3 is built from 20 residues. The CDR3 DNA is TGCGCCAGCAGCCCCGCGTTAGGTTTGCATAAGAGCTCCTATAATTCACCCCTCCACTTT. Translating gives CASSPALGLHKSSYNSPLHF.

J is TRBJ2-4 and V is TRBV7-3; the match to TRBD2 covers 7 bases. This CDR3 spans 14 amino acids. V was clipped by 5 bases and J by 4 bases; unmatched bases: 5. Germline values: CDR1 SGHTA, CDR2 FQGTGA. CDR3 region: CASSEPREKNIQYF. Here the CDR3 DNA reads TGTGCCAGCAGCGAGCCGCGGGAGAAAAACATTCAGTACTTC.

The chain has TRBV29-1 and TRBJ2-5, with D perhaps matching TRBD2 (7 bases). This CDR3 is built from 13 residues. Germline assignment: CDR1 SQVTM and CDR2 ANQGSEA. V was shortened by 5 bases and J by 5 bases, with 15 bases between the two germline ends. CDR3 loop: CSVWSGGGETQYF. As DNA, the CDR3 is TGCAGCGTTTGGTCGGGGGGCGGGGAGACCCAGTACTTC.

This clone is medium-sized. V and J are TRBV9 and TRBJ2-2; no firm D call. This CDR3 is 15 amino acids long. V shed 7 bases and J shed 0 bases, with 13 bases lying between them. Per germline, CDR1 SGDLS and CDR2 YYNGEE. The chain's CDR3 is CASRVGNTNTGELFF. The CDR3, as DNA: TGTGCCAGCCGGGTAGGTAATACGAACACCGGGGAGCTGTTTTTT.

CDR3: CASSLALADTQYF. CDR3 coding DNA: TGCGCCAGCAGCTTGGCGCTTGCCGATACGCAGTATTTT. The chain couples TRBV5-1 to TRBJ2-3, with unresolved D. CDR1 is SGHRS, CDR2 YFSETQ, per germline. The V and J ends lost 0 bases and 6 bases respectively, with 8 bases between them. This CDR3 region has 13 residues.

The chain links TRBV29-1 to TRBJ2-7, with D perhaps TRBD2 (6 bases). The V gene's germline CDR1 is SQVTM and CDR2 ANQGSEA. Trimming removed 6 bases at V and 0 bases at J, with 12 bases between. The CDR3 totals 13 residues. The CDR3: CSVSHGSSYEQYF. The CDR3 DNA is TGCAGCGTGTCTCACGGGAGCTCCTACGAGCAGTACTTC.

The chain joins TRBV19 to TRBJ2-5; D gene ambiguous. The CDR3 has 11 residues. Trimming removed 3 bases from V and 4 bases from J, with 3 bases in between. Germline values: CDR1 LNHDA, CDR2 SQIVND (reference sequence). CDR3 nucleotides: TGTGCCAGTAGTATCAGAGAGACCCAGTACTTC. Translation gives CASSIRETQYF.

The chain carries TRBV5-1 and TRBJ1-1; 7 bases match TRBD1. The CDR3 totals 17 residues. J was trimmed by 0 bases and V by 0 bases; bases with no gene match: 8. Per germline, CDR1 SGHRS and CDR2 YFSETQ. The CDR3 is CASSLARSQGMNTEAFF. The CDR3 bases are TGCGCCAGCAGCTTGGCCAGGTCACAGGGGATGAACACTGAAGCTTTCTTT.

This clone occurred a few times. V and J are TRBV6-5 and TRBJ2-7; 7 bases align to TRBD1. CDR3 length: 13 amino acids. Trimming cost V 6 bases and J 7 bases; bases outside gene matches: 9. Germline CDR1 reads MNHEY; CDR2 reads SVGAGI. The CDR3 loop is CASSPDRMTEQYV. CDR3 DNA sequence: TGTGCCAGCAGCCCGGACAGGATGACAGAGCAGTACGTC.

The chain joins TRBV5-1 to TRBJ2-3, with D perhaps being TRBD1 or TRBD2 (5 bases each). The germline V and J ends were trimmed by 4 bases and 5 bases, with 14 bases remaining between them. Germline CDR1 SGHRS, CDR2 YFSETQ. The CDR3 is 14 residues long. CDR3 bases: TGCGCCAGCAGCGGGGGACGTACTCAAGATACGCAGTATTTT. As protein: CASSGGRTQDTQYF.

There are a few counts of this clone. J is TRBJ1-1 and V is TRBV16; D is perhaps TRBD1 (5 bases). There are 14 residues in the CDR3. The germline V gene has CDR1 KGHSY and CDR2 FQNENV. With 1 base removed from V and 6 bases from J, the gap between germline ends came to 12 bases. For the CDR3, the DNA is TGTGCCAGCAGCCAATTTACAGCGGGGGCTGAAGCTTTCTTT. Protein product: CASSQFTAGAEAFF.

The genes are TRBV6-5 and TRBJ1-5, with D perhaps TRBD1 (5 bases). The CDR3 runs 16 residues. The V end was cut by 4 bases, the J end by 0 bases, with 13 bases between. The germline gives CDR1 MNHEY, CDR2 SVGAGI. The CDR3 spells CASSSVGTYSNQPQHF. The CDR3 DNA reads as TGTGCCAGCAGTTCTGTGGGGACTTATAGCAATCAGCCCCAGCATTTT.

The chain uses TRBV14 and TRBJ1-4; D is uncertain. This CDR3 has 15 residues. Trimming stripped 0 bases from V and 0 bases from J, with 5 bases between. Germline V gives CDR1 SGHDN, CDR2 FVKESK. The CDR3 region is CASSQERATNEKLFF. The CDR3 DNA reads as TGTGCCAGCAGCCAAGAAAGAGCAACTAATGAAAAACTGTTTTTT. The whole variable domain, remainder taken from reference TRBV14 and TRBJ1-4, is EAGVTQFPSHSVIEKGQTVTLRCDPISGHDNLYWYRRVMGKEIKFLLHFVKESKQDESGMPNNRFLAERTGGTYSTLKVQPAELEDSGVYFCASSQERATNEKLFFGSGTQLSVL.

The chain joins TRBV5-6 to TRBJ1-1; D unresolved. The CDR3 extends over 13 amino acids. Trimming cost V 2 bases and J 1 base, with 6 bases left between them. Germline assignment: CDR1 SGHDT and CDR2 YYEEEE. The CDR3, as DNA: TGTGCCAGCAGCTTCACACAGAACACTGAAGCTTTCTTT. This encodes CASSFTQNTEAFF.

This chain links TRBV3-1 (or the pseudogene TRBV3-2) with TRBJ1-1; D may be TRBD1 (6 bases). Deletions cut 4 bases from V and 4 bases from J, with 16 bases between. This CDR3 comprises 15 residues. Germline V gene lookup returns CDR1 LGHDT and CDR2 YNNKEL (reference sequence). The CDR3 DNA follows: TGTGCCAGCAGCCGCGGTGGGGGGCGGGGCACTGAAGCTTTCTTT. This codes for CASSRGGGRGTEAFF.

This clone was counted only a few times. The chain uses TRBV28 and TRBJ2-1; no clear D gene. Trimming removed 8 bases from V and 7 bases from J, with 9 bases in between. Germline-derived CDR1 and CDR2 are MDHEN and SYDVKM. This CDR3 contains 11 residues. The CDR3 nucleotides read TGTGCCAGCGCCACTCGTAATGAGCAGTTCTTC. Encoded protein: CASATRNEQFF.

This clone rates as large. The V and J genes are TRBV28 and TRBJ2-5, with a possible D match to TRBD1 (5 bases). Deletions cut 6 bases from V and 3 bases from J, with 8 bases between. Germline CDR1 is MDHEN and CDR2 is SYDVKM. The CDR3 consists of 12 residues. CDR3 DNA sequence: TGTGCCAGCAGCCGGACAAAAGAGACCCAGTACTTC. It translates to CASSRTKETQYF.

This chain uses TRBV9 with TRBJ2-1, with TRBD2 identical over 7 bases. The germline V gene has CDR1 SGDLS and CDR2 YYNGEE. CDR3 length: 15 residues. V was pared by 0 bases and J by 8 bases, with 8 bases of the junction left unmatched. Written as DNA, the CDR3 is TGTGCCAGCAGCGTAGAGCTAGCGGCGGTCGATGAGCAGTTCTTC. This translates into CASSVELAAVDEQFF.

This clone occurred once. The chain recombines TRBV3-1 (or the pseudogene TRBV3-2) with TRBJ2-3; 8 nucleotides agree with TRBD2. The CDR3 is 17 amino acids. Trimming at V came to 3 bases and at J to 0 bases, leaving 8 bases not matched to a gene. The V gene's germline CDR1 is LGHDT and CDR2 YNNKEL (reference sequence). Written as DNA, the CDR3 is TGTGCCAGCAGCCACCTCCTCCGGGGGGGTAGCACAGATACGCAGTATTTT. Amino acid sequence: CASSHLLRGGSTDTQYF.

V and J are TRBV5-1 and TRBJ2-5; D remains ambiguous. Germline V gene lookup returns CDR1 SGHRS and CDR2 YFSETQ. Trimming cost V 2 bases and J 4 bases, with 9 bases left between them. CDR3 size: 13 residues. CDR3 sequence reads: CASSLGRSETQYF. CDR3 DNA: TGCGCCAGCAGCTTAGGACGCTCAGAGACCCAGTACTTC.

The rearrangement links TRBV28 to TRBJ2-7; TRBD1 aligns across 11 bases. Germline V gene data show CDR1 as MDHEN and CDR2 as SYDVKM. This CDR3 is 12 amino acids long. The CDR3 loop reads CAGGQGANEQYV. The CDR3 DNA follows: TGTGCTGGTGGACAGGGGGCCAACGAGCAGTACGTC.

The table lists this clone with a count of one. CDR3 nucleotides: TGTGCCAGCAGCTTGACCCCAGGGGGCGCGGCTGAAAAACTGTTTTTT. Protein product: CASSLTPGGAAEKLFF. This chain links TRBV5-4 with TRBJ1-4; 8 bases align to TRBD1. The CDR3 has 16 residues. The V segment lost 1 base and the J segment 7 bases; nucleotides outside the gene matches: 9. Germline assignment: CDR1 SGHNT and CDR2 YYREEE (reference sequence).